These T cell receptor beta chains were read from a single sample in a study of blood T cells in healthy people across ages. TCRdb processed the 5' RACE reads anew with MiXCR; each CDR3 protein has one entry. Of about 580,000 distinct CDR3 sequences in the sample, 40% to 55% were seen once. The sequencing sample was made of blood. The receptor source for this set is a man at least 80 years old in good health. CDR3s include the opening cysteine and the closing phenylalanine or tryptophan. The order of the fields is V gene, D gene, clone size, J gene, CDR3 DNA, CDR3 protein. A D gene is named only where the DNA matches it firmly. Size values are once, few and many counts, or a class for expanded clones, and some rows have none.

TRBV29-1	TRBD2	few	TRBJ2-1	TGCAGCGCCTTTCTAGCGGGGGTCTGGAATGAGCAGTTCTTC	CSAFLAGVWNEQFF
TRBV20-1	TRBD1	few	TRBJ1-6	TGCAGTGCTAGGACAGGGGATTCACCCCTCCACTTT	CSARTGDSPLHF
TRBV7-2	-	-	TRBJ2-1	TGTGCCAGCAGCCGATGGGCCAGTAAGCAGTTCTTC	CASSRWASKQFF
TRBV15	TRBD2	once	TRBJ2-3	TGTGCCACCAGCAGAACACCATACATGGAAGCGGGAGACCCAGATACGCAGTATTTT	CATSRTPYMEAGDPDTQYF
TRBV6-5	-	few	TRBJ2-7	TGTGCCAGCAGTAAAGACGGGACTCTCTTATACGAGCAGTACTTC	CASSKDGTLLYEQYF
TRBV6-5	TRBD1	many	TRBJ1-2	TGTGCCAGCAAAGAGGGGACAGATGGCTACACCTTC	CASKEGTDGYTF
TRBV7-2	-	-	TRBJ1-5	TGTGCCAGCAGCTTAGGCCAGACAGACCAGCCCCAGCATTTT	CASSLGQTDQPQHF
TRBV7-2	TRBD1	-	TRBJ2-7	TGTGCCAGCAGCGTCCGGGACAGAAACTCCTACGAGCAGTACTTC	CASSVRDRNSYEQYF
TRBV10-1	TRBD1	many	TRBJ2-5	TGCGCCAGCAGTATAAACCTTTACAGGGGCGGTGAGACCCAGTACTTC	CASSINLYRGGETQYF
TRBV20-1	TRBD2	many	TRBJ2-4	TGCAGTGCTAGCCCGGGGGGAGCCAAAAACATTCAGTACTTC	CSASPGGAKNIQYF
TRBV29-1	-	few	TRBJ1-2	TGCAGCGTTGAACATCACGGCTATGGCTACACCTTC	CSVEHHGYGYTF
TRBV9	-	-	TRBJ1-1	TGTGCCAGCAGCGTTCTCCCCTCAAGAGGCACTGAAGCTTTCTTT	CASSVLPSRGTEAFF
TRBV24-1	-	-	TRBJ2-5	TGTGCCACCAGTGAAACCCGCCGGGGGACCCAGTACTTC	CATSETRRGTQYF
TRBV29-1	-	-	TRBJ2-5	TGCAGCGTTGAAGATGGGGGGCGCGGGCTCCAAGAGACCCAGTACTTC	CSVEDGGRGLQETQYF
TRBV11-3	-	-	TRBJ1-1	TGTGCCAGCAGCTTTCCACAGGAAGCTTTCTTT	CASSFPQEAFF
TRBV4-3	-	-	TRBJ2-2	TGCGCCAGCAGCCCAGGAGGAGGGGACAAAGCGAACACCGGGGAGCTGTTTTTT	CASSPGGGDKANTGELFF
TRBV20-1	TRBD1	few	TRBJ2-7	TGCAGTGCTAGAGAAGGGGGCCGTGGTCCCTACGAGCAGTACTTC	CSAREGGRGPYEQYF
TRBV25-1	TRBD2	-	TRBJ2-3	TGTGCCAGCAGTGAATTGCTAGCGGGGATACCTTATACGCAGTATTTT	CASSELLAGIPYTQYF
TRBV29-1	TRBD2	-	TRBJ2-7	TGCAGCGTTGGGGAACTAGCGGGGGTTACCGGAAACGAGCAGTACTTC	CSVGELAGVTGNEQYF
TRBV6-6	-	-	TRBJ2-5	TGTGGCAGCAGCTCTCGAGGAGTTCATGAGACCCAGTACTTC	CGSSSRGVHETQYF
TRBV7-2	-	-	TRBJ2-7	TGTGCCAGCAGCTCCGGAGGGGCACCCCGAATTTCCTACGAGCAGTACTTC	CASSSGGAPRISYEQYF
TRBV6-2/TRBV6-3	-	-	TRBJ2-7	TGTGCCAGCAGAACCGACGGGTACTACGAGCAGTACTTC	CASRTDGYYEQYF
TRBV10-3	TRBD1	many	TRBJ1-1	TGTGCCATCAGGGGGGACAGGTTTAGCACTGAAGCTTTCTTT	CAIRGDRFSTEAFF
TRBV29-1	-	-	TRBJ2-5	TGCAGCGTTGTGGACAGACAAGAGACCCGGTACTTC	CSVVDRQETRYF
TRBV6-6	-	many	TRBJ2-3	TGTGCCAGCAGCCCTTTTGATACGCAGTATTTT	CASSPFDTQYF
TRBV7-9	-	few	TRBJ2-7	TGTGCCAGCAGCTTAGCCACCGGGCCGGGGGCCTACGAGCAGTACTTC	CASSLATGPGAYEQYF
TRBV20-1	TRBD2	-	TRBJ2-3	TGCAGTGCCCCGGGAGGGGGGGATACGCAGTATTTT	CSAPGGGDTQYF
TRBV2	-	few	TRBJ2-3	TGTGCCAGCACCTCGGACAGACTGGCGCAGTATTTT	CASTSDRLAQYF
TRBV28	TRBD1	-	TRBJ1-5	TGTGCCAGCAGTTCCCCCGGGACAGTTTCCAATCAGCCCCAGCATTTT	CASSSPGTVSNQPQHF
TRBV7-2	-	-	TRBJ2-7	TGTGCCAGCAGCTTAATGGGGGGGGCCTCCTACGAGCAGTACTTC	CASSLMGGASYEQYF
TRBV5-1	TRBD2	few	TRBJ2-1	TGCGCCTCGAAGATTGGCGGGAGCTATGAGCAGTTCTTC	CASKIGGSYEQFF
TRBV20-1	TRBD1	few	TRBJ1-2	TGCAGTGCTACCCACCAAGGGGGCAACTATGGCTACACCTTC	CSATHQGGNYGYTF
TRBV10-3	TRBD1	few	TRBJ2-7	TGTGCCATCAGTGGTGGACAGGGGTCCTACGAGCAGTACTTC	CAISGGQGSYEQYF
TRBV30	-	-	TRBJ2-7	TGTGCCCGGAGGAGCGCTTACGAGCAGTACTTC	CARRSAYEQYF
TRBV20-1	TRBD2	-	TRBJ2-7	TGCAGTGCTAGCCCTGGACTAGCGGGGGGGACTCTCTCTCTCGACGAGCAGTACTTC	CSASPGLAGGTLSLDEQYF
TRBV20-1	-	-	TRBJ1-1	TGCAGTGCGAATGGACAGCTCATGTTCACTGAAGCTTTCTTT	CSANGQLMFTEAFF
TRBV15	TRBD2	-	TRBJ2-1	TGTGCCATCAGCAGAGAAAAGCGGGAGATATCCTACAATGAGCAGTTCTTC	CAISREKREISYNEQFF
TRBV20-1	-	few	TRBJ2-1	TGCAGTGCTATACTTGAGCAATTCTACAATGAGCAGTTCTTC	CSAILEQFYNEQFF
TRBV9	-	-	TRBJ2-1	TGTGCCAGCAGCGTTCGACTTACCTGGGGTGAGCAGTTCTTC	CASSVRLTWGEQFF
TRBV7-9	-	-	TRBJ1-5	TGTGCCAGCAGCCTTGGGGGGCGGCAGCCCCAGCATTTT	CASSLGGRQPQHF
TRBV7-2	-	-	TRBJ2-7	TGTGCCAGCAGCTCCAACATCGGGGCAACCGGGACCAACAGTCGCAAGCAGTACTTC	CASSSNIGATGTNSRKQYF
TRBV11-3	TRBD1	-	TRBJ2-1	TGTGCCAGCAGCCCCCGGACAGGGGCGAACAATGAGCAGTTCTTC	CASSPRTGANNEQFF
TRBV6-6	-	-	TRBJ2-3	TGTGCCAGCAGCCAGGACCGTTCTAGCACAGATACGCAGTATTTT	CASSQDRSSTDTQYF
TRBV20-1	-	-	TRBJ2-7	TGCAGTGCTAGAGCGCCGATCTCCTACGAGCAGTACTTC	CSARAPISYEQYF
TRBV3-1	TRBD2	-	TRBJ2-5	TGTGCCAGCAGCCCCGGACTAGCGGGGAGGGGCATAGATGAGACCCAGTACTTC	CASSPGLAGRGIDETQYF
TRBV20-1	TRBD2	-	TRBJ2-3	TGCAGTGCTAGAGATTTTAGACTAGCGGCAGATACGCAGTATTTT	CSARDFRLAADTQYF
TRBV6-5	-	-	TRBJ2-7	TGTGCCAGCAGGAGGACGATGGGTTACGAGCAGTACTTC	CASRRTMGYEQYF
TRBV7-9	-	-	TRBJ2-1	TGTGCCAGCAGCTTAGTGGGGGTGGGGGCCTTTGAGCAGTTCTTC	CASSLVGVGAFEQFF
TRBV20-1	-	few	TRBJ1-1	TGCAGTGCTCGCCGGGTTTCCACTGAAGCTTTCTTT	CSARRVSTEAFF
TRBV7-2	TRBD1	-	TRBJ1-2	TGTGCCAGCAGCTCTACGGGACAGCTATCCTATGGCTACACCTTC	CASSSTGQLSYGYTF
TRBV20-1	-	-	TRBJ2-4	TGCAGTGCTAGAGATCCCCGGGGCATTCAGTACTTC	CSARDPRGIQYF